This TCR beta chain appears in the sequencing data of a study of blood T cells in healthy people across ages (dated by TCRdb to between 2014 and 2017). Regarding the complete study: In model experiments, template switching captured about one uniquely barcoded TCR beta cDNA molecule for every two T cells. The study measured age-related changes in TCR beta repertoire diversity using deep sequencing normalized with unique cDNA molecular identifiers. Four age groups were formed from the donors: young (average roughly 15 years), middle-aged (approximately 39), aged (62) and long-lived (82). To avoid experimental bias, donors of different ages were spread randomly across the sequencing lanes. For two donors (one aged 18 to 30 and one aged 80 or older), the study analyzed two additional independent replicas of 1 million unique cDNA reads from the same blood draw. Results the study describes overall, beyond this receptor: Because profiling used bulk unsorted PBMCs, naive and antigen-experienced compartments could not be compared conclusively. The percentage of naive T cells measured by flow cytometry correlated strongly with observed TCR beta diversity. Estimates of total diversity based on one million sequenced T cells were considered lower bounds and underestimates. Because donor CMV infection status was unknown, age-related changes in expanded clonotypes were potentially confounded. As age increased, observed TCR beta diversity per million T cells dropped in a roughly linear way, and a significant reduction was already evident by age 40. Compared with the aged group, more naive CD4+ T cells, fewer expanded clones and increased TCR diversity were shown by the long-lived group, suggesting age selection.

Clipping removes 5 bases from V and 2 bases from J, with 7 as the unmatched junction base count. Reading from cysteine to phenylalanine, the CDR3 counts 15 amino acids. The only DNA kept is the CDR3, 45 bases in frame from the first base. Reading the germline V gene gives CDR1 MDHEN and CDR2 SYDVKM. The method was 5' RACE. The sample was run on an Illumina HiSeq 2500. A second PCR of about 7 to 12 cycles was performed with a sample-barcoded 5' primer and a J-beta primer mix. A template-switch 5' adaptor carrying 12 random nucleotides introduced a unique molecular identifier onto each TCR beta cDNA molecule. At least 2.5 million CDR3-containing paired-end reads were obtained from each sample. The Mint cDNA synthesis kit, primed by a TRBC-specific oligonucleotide, was used to synthesize first-strand cDNA from all RNA. All cDNA was treated with uracil-DNA glycosylase and then went through a first 18-cycle PCR with the universal primers M1SS and BC2_uni_R. Processing in the source paper ran as follows. For normalization, 1 million high-quality reads were randomly selected from each sample, with every read carrying a distinct molecular identifier. Reads sharing molecular identifiers were discarded rather than binned into consensus sequences. MiTCR, run with a Q25 quality threshold and the strictest error-elimination algorithm, handled CDR3 identification, clonotype clustering and error correction. Lower-bound total TCR beta diversity was estimated with a nonparametric unseen species model using Euler transformation. In TCRdb, the public reads were trimmed at Q25 with fastp and aligned with MiXCR, with productive beta chains retained. Each entry is one CDR3 protein sequence, shown with its most common DNA and genes. Clone size and V and J calls follow TCRdb, not the original study. Within this sample are approximately 600,000 distinct CDR3 sequences, with around 54% of them counted one time only. Together, the top ten hold 35% to 40% of the sample.

This clonotype has at least ten counts. The antigen it recognizes is unknown. No base-level quality is on record; no much larger clone is a single base apart. Systemically healthy Caucasian individuals from Russia, 35 to 40 in total and aged roughly 6 to 100 years, were included as donors. Approximately 9.3 milliliters of peripheral blood were drawn from each donor into EDTA-treated Vacutainer tubes. Ficoll-Paque density-gradient centrifugation was used to isolate PBMCs, with at least 7 million per sample. Trizol reagent was used to extract total RNA from PBMCs, with at least 5.5 micrograms per sample. Naive CD45RAhigh/CD27high T cell percentages were measured by flow cytometry on a PBMC aliquot from every donor.

The chain employs TRBV28 and TRBJ2-3; 7 middle bases align to TRBD1. This TCR came from a man aged 55 to 70 in good health. Material for sequencing was blood. The DNA sequence is as follows: TGTGCCAGCAGTCCCAGGACAGGCATCACAGATACGCAGTATTTT. Its translation is CASSPRTGITDTQYF. Joined to the reference TRBV28 and TRBJ2-3 proteins, this CDR3 gives the full variable domain: DVKVTQSSRYLVKRTGEKVFLECVQDMDHENMFWYRQDPGLGLRLIYFSYDVKMKEKGDIPEGYSVSREKKERFSLILESASTNQTSMYLCASSPRTGITDTQYFGPGTRLTVL.